A single T cell receptor beta chain is shown here with its context. Its target is not known. The sample belongs to a study of cytomegalovirus exposure and HLA in healthy donors. Study-level points and caveats: A later analysis linked a missense DCLRE1C variant to TCR beta V- and J-gene trimming. A later analysis showed TCR association rates differing by HLA locus, peaking at DRB1 and lowest at HLA-C.

The CDR3 has 15 amino acids. Losses at the gene ends were 1 base for V and 5 bases for J; bases not matched to a gene: 3. Germline assignment: CDR1 KGHSH and CDR2 LQKENI. PCR was performed using 60 Vbeta and 13 Jbeta primers. Original methodology: A follow-up analysis tallied tens of millions of unique TCR beta chains, roughly 11 million shared. Assay: immunoSEQ multiplex PCR; the TCRdb copy retains only in-frame clones and omits some. V and J calls and clone size are copied from that table; D and trimming were computed from the DNA. The sample yields more than 150,000 clones, about three quarters seen once.

J is TRBJ1-4 and V is TRBV18; 8 bases line up with TRBD1. Sample: PBMCs. The receptor's source is a man aged 50 or older in good health and CMV-seropositive. As DNA, the CDR3 is TGTGCCAGCTCACCACGACAGGGGCTCAATGAAAAACTGTTTTTT. Translating it yields CASSPRQGLNEKLFF.